Each of the 30 T cell receptor beta chains below was sequenced from the same sample in a study of control samples from healthy donors and cancer patients. Produced via immunoSEQ multiplex PCR; TCRdb's table is partial and in-frame only. This table has 190,000 or so clones, approximately 95% appearing once. Specimen: blood. The source of these receptors is a man aged 18 to 29 in good health.

The chain is built from TRBV5-1 and TRBJ1-2; 11 bases agree with TRBD1. Per the germline V gene, CDR1 is SGHRS and CDR2 is YFSETQ. The CDR3 runs 15 residues. The trim removed 4 bases at V and 4 bases at J, leaving 6 bases unmatched. In DNA form, the CDR3 reads TGCGCCAGCAGCCCCCGGACAGGGGGCGGCTATGGCTACACCTTC. Amino acids: CASSPRTGGGYGYTF.

CDR3 region: CASSQVEGARGYTF. The CDR3 nucleotides are TGTGCCAGCAGCCAAGTAGAGGGGGCGCGTGGCTACACCTTC. This rearrangement joins TRBV3-1 (or the pseudogene TRBV3-2) to TRBJ1-2, with TRBD1 matching 7 bases. CDR1 and CDR2 (germline): LGHDT, YNNKEL (reference sequence). The CDR3 consists of 14 residues. V dropped 1 base and J dropped 7; count of bases not matched to a gene: 6.

The rearrangement joins TRBV12-5 to TRBJ2-2; 10 positions agree with TRBD1. The CDR3 spans 16 residues. J gave up 4 bases and V 6 bases, and 8 bases lay outside the gene matches. Germline loops: CDR1 LGHNT, CDR2 FRNRAP. The CDR3 protein is CASGPGTGASTGELFF. CDR3 bases: TGTGCTAGTGGCCCAGGGACAGGGGCAAGCACCGGGGAGCTGTTTTTT. Full variable domain (rest looked up from reference TRBV12-5 and TRBJ2-2): DARVTQTPRHKVTEMGQEVTMRCQPILGHNTVFWYRQTMMQGLELLAYFRNRAPLDDSGMPKDRFSAEMPDATLATLKIQPSEPRDSAVYFCASGPGTGASTGELFFGEGSRLTVL.

The table lists this clone with a few counts. The chain has TRBV5-5 and TRBJ1-6; maybe TRBD1 (6 bases). This CDR3 is built from 13 residues. The germline V gene has CDR1 SGHKS and CDR2 YYEKEE (reference sequence). The V end lost 2 bases, the J end lost 11 bases, and 11 bases lay between the germline ends. DNA for the CDR3: TGTGCCAGCAGCTTAAGGGGGATGCCACCCCTCCACTTT. Residues: CASSLRGMPPLHF.

V and J are TRBV6-5 and TRBJ2-2; D not resolved. Germline V gene lookup returns CDR1 MNHEY and CDR2 SVGAGI. This CDR3 comprises 14 residues. V lost 4 bases, J lost 1 base, and 7 bases lay in between. The CDR3 DNA follows: TGTGCCAGCAGTTTACGTTGGAACACCGGGGAGCTGTTTTTT. Protein product: CASSLRWNTGELFF.

V usage is TRBV19 and J usage is TRBJ1-2; 7 nucleotides align to TRBD1. Germline values: CDR1 LNHDA, CDR2 SQIVND (reference sequence). This CDR3 contains 14 residues. J lost 6 bases, V lost 5 bases, and 9 bases had no gene match. The DNA of the CDR3 is TGTGCCAGTAGTCCCAGACAGGGTCTGGATGGCTACACCTTC. Protein sequence: CASSPRQGLDGYTF.

V is TRBV3-1 (or the pseudogene TRBV3-2) and J is TRBJ2-4, with D tentatively TRBD2 (6 bases). The CDR3 length is 15 residues. The V and J ends lost 1 base and 2 bases respectively, with 9 bases between them. Germline V gene sequence: CDR1 LGHDT, CDR2 YNNKEL (reference sequence). DNA of the CDR3: TGTGCCAGCAGCCAAGTTGGAGGGACCAAAAACATTCAGTACTTC. Translation: CASSQVGGTKNIQYF.

The V gene is TRBV27, the J gene TRBJ1-2; 9 bases agree with TRBD1. The CDR3 covers 17 residues. Per germline, CDR1 MNHEY and CDR2 SMNVEV (reference sequence). Trimming cost V 0 bases and J 0 bases; bases outside gene matches: 5. In nucleotides, the CDR3 is TGTGCCAGCAGTTTATCGGGACAGGGAACTTCTAACTATGGCTACACCTTC. Encoded protein: CASSLSGQGTSNYGYTF.

The chain uses TRBV4-2 and TRBJ2-7; 9 nucleotides match TRBD2. The germline gives CDR1 LGHNA, CDR2 YNFKEQ. V dropped 0 bases and J dropped 4; count of bases not matched to a gene: 7. This CDR3 region has 16 residues. In nucleotides, the CDR3 is TGTGCCAGCAGCCAAGATTTGGCTAGCGGGGCGTACGAGCAGTACTTC. Amino acid sequence: CASSQDLASGAYEQYF.

A word on this clone: Other DNA sequences in the sample encode the same CDR3. J is TRBJ2-2 and V is TRBV2, with D perhaps matching TRBD1 (5 bases). The ends were cut back, 7 bases at V and 6 bases at J, with 18 bases in the middle. The CDR3 is 15 residues long. Germline V gives CDR1 SNHLY, CDR2 FYNNEI. The CDR3 bases are TGTGCCAGCAATCGTGGGCAGGGTGGGGCCGGGGAGCTGTTTTTT. It translates to CASNRGQGGAGELFF. Full variable domain (missing parts from reference TRBV2 and TRBJ2-2): EPEVTQTPSHQVTQMGQEVILRCVPISNHLYFYWYRQILGQKVEFLVSFYNNEISEKSEIFDDQFSVERPDGSNFTLKIRSTKLEDSAMYFCASNRGQGGAGELFFGEGSRLTVL.

The genes are TRBV3-1 (or the pseudogene TRBV3-2) and TRBJ1-2, with D maybe TRBD1 (6 bases). Germline V gives CDR1 LGHDT, CDR2 YNNKEL (reference sequence). CDR3 length: 14 residues. The V end lost 2 bases, the J end lost 4 bases, and 11 bases lay between the germline ends. The CDR3: CASSQYRVAYGYTF. The CDR3 coding sequence is TGTGCCAGCAGCCAATACAGGGTAGCCTATGGCTACACCTTC.

There are a few counts of this clone. V gene TRBV10-3 combines with J gene TRBJ1-2; the D gene is possibly TRBD1 (5 bases). The germline V and J ends were trimmed by 0 bases and 4 bases, with 9 bases remaining between them. This CDR3 comprises 14 residues. CDR1 is ENHRY, CDR2 SYGVKD, per germline. CDR3 DNA sequence: TGTGCCATCAGTGAGTCAATGGGGCTCTATGGCTACACCTTC. Translated: CAISESMGLYGYTF.

The rearrangement uses TRBV19 and TRBJ2-4; the match to TRBD2 covers 7 bases. This CDR3 region has 17 residues. V shed 4 bases and J 5 bases; nucleotides not matched to a gene: 14. Germline V lookup: CDR1 LNHDA, CDR2 SQIVND (reference sequence). The CDR3 sequence is CASSTTGTGGWENIQYF. Written as DNA, the CDR3 is TGTGCCAGTAGTACCACCGGGACCGGGGGGTGGGAAAACATTCAGTACTTC. The variable domain in full, with the rest retrieved from reference TRBV19 and TRBJ2-4, is DGGITQSPKYLFRKEGQNVTLSCEQNLNHDAMYWYRQDPGQGLRLIYYSQIVNDFQKGDIAEGYSVSREKKESFPLTVTSAQKNPTAFYLCASSTTGTGGWENIQYFGAGTRLSVL.

This CDR3 is CASSRISKDEQFF. The CDR3 DNA is TGTGCCAGCAGCCGTATCTCGAAGGATGAGCAGTTCTTC. This chain joins TRBV14 and TRBJ2-1; no clear D gene. CDR3 size: 13 residues. From germline, CDR1 is SGHDN and CDR2 FVKESK. The V end lost 4 bases, the J end lost 8 bases, and 12 bases lay between the germline ends.

This chain connects TRBV18 to TRBJ2-1; D perhaps matches TRBD2 (6 bases). The CDR3 is 14 amino acids. Germline CDR1 KGHSH, CDR2 LQKENI. V dropped 6 bases and J dropped 7 bases, with 16 bases sitting between them. This CDR3 is CASSDGGMTNEQFF. The CDR3 DNA follows: TGTGCCAGCTCGGACGGGGGTATGACGAATGAGCAGTTCTTC. The whole variable domain, remainder taken from reference TRBV18 and TRBJ2-1, is NAGVMQNPRHLVRRRGQEARLRCSPMKGHSHVYWYRQLPEEGLKFMVYLQKENIIDESGMPKERFSAEFPKEGPSILRIQQVVRGDSAAYFCASSDGGMTNEQFFGPGTRLTVL.

The chain carries TRBV12-5 and TRBJ1-5, with D unclear. This CDR3 has 12 residues. Germline V lookup: CDR1 LGHNT, CDR2 FRNRAP. Trimming left V 7 bases short and J 0 bases short, with 4 bases between. The CDR3 DNA reads TGTGCTAGTGCCTTTAGCAATCAGCCCCAGCATTTT. This gives the protein CASAFSNQPQHF.

The V call is TRBV4-1, the J call TRBJ1-1, with 7 bases aligning to TRBD1. V was pared by 0 bases and J by 8 bases, with 9 bases of the junction left unmatched. The CDR3 has 15 residues. Germline V lookup: CDR1 MGHRA, CDR2 YSYEKL. The CDR3 is CASSQDMGQTIEAFF. The CDR3 nucleotides are TGCGCCAGCAGCCAAGATATGGGACAGACGATCGAAGCTTTCTTT.

CDR3 nucleotide sequence: TGTGCCAGCAGAGGACGGGAGGATGAAAAACTGTTTTTT. As protein: CASRGREDEKLFF. The J gene is TRBJ1-4, the V gene TRBV7-9; D gene unclear. Trimming took off 6 bases at V and 6 bases at J, with 11 bases between the two ends. There are 13 residues in the CDR3. CDR1 and CDR2 (germline): SEHNR, FQNEAQ (reference sequence).

J is TRBJ1-6 and V is TRBV9; 7 bases align to TRBD1. The CDR3 is made up of 15 amino acids. Germline CDR1 is SGDLS and CDR2 is YYNGEE. The trim removed 4 bases at V and 9 bases at J, leaving 10 bases unmatched. The CDR3 nucleotides are TGTGCCAGCAGCTCTTGGGACAGAATGAGTTCACCCCTCCACTTT. Encoded protein: CASSSWDRMSSPLHF.

The CDR3 protein is CASSRDRGLGTEAFF. The CDR3, as DNA: TGTGCCAGCTCCCGGGACAGGGGTTTGGGCACTGAAGCTTTCTTT. The rearrangement uses TRBV9 and TRBJ1-1; TRBD1 aligns across 10 bases. J gave up 4 bases and V 7 bases, and 10 bases lay outside the gene matches. The CDR3 sequence is 15 residues long. Germline CDR1 reads SGDLS; CDR2 reads YYNGEE.

This chain links TRBV27 with TRBJ2-1; D may be TRBD2 (6 bases). Trimming removed 5 bases from V and 3 bases from J, with 17 bases in between. There are 16 residues in the CDR3. Germline CDR1 reads MNHEY; CDR2 reads SMNVEV (reference sequence). The CDR3 coding sequence is TGTGCCAGCAGTCCGGCCCTCAGCGGGCTCTACAATGAGCAGTTCTTC. Its protein is CASSPALSGLYNEQFF.

This clone was recorded once. The chain links TRBV19 to TRBJ2-5; either TRBD1 or TRBD2 may supply D (5 bases each). The V end lost 3 bases, the J end lost 0 bases, and 8 bases lay between the germline ends. Germline-derived CDR1 and CDR2 are LNHDA and SQIVND (reference sequence). The CDR3 covers 14 residues. CDR3 sequence reads: CASSILGDQETQYF. The CDR3 DNA is TGTGCCAGTAGTATCTTGGGGGACCAAGAGACCCAGTACTTC.

The V gene is TRBV2, the J gene TRBJ1-2, with D unclear. Germline lookup yields CDR1 SNHLY and CDR2 FYNNEI. V gave up 5 bases and J gave up 0 bases, with 16 bases separating them. The CDR3 runs 16 residues. The CDR3 region is CASSKTREPPNYGYTF. CDR3 nucleotides: TGTGCCAGCAGTAAGACCCGGGAGCCACCTAACTATGGCTACACCTTC. The full variable domain, in which reference TRBV2 and TRBJ1-2 provide the parts outside the CDR3, is EPEVTQTPSHQVTQMGQEVILRCVPISNHLYFYWYRQILGQKVEFLVSFYNNEISEKSEIFDDQFSVERPDGSNFTLKIRSTKLEDSAMYFCASSKTREPPNYGYTFGSGTRLTVV.

Concerning this clone itself: Compared with germline, one end of the junction differs, possibly owing to a read error. The chain combines TRBV5-1 with TRBJ2-7; 8 bases map to TRBD1. Germline V gene sequence: CDR1 SGHRS, CDR2 YFSETQ. This CDR3 is 14 amino acids long. CDR3 sequence: CASSLDRAAYEQYF. Written as DNA, the CDR3 is TGCGCCAGCAGTTTGGACAGGGCCGCTTACGAGCAGTACTTC.

The V and J genes are TRBV19 and TRBJ1-2, with D possibly being TRBD1 (6 bases). The CDR3 is 13 residues long. The germline V gene has CDR1 LNHDA and CDR2 SQIVND (reference sequence). Trimming shortened V by 3 bases and J by 7 bases, and 12 bases separated the two germline ends. The CDR3 DNA is TGTGCCAGTAGTATGGGCAGGGGAAGTGGCTACACCTTC. This gives the protein CASSMGRGSGYTF.

This clone was recorded once. The identical CDR3 is also encoded by other nucleotide sequences in the sample. The chain links TRBV2 to TRBJ2-7; D is unresolved. This CDR3 has 10 amino acids. Germline CDR1 is SNHLY and CDR2 is FYNNEI. The V gene lost 6 bases and the J gene lost 2 bases, with 2 bases spanning the gap. The CDR3 coding sequence is TGTGCCAGCAGAACCTACGAGCAGTACTTC. This translates into CASRTYEQYF. The whole variable domain, filled in from reference TRBV2 and TRBJ2-7, reads EPEVTQTPSHQVTQMGQEVILRCVPISNHLYFYWYRQILGQKVEFLVSFYNNEISEKSEIFDDQFSVERPDGSNFTLKIRSTKLEDSAMYFCASRTYEQYFGPGTRLTVT.

Concerning this clone: One end of the junction fails to match germline, which may point to a read error. The chain combines TRBV5-1 with TRBJ2-7; 15 bases map to TRBD2. Germline values: CDR1 SGHRS, CDR2 YFSETQ. The CDR3 runs 17 residues. CDR3 in DNA: TGCGCCAGCGGCTTGGGACTAGCGGGGGGCATAACCTACGAGCAGTACTTC. This codes for CASGLGLAGGITYEQYF.

The gene calls are TRBV19 and TRBJ2-3, with TRBD2 identical over 8 bases. The CDR3 runs 15 residues. Germline trimming cut 7 bases from V and 1 base from J; bases unmatched to any gene: 7. Germline V gene data show CDR1 as LNHDA and CDR2 as SQIVND (reference sequence). This CDR3 is CASTMGTRGTDTQYF. In DNA form, the CDR3 reads TGTGCCAGTACCATGGGGACTAGGGGCACAGATACGCAGTATTTT.

The CDR3 reads CASSFSGGAWETQYF. The CDR3 DNA sequence: TGTGCCAGCAGCTTTAGCGGGGGGGCCTGGGAGACCCAGTACTTC. The chain combines TRBV9 with TRBJ2-5; TRBD2 matches 11 bases. Germline CDR1 SGDLS, CDR2 YYNGEE. This CDR3 contains 15 residues. The V and J ends lost 4 bases and 5 bases, in that order; junction bases with no gene match: 7. The whole variable domain, remainder taken from reference TRBV9 and TRBJ2-5, is DSGVTQTPKHLITATGQRVTLRCSPRSGDLSVYWYQQSLDQGLQFLIQYYNGEERAKGNILERFSAQQFPDLHSELNLSSLELGDSALYFCASSFSGGAWETQYFGPGTRLLVL.

The CDR3 loop is CASSNIQRMNTEAFF. The DNA of the CDR3 is TGTGCCAGCAGCAATATACAAAGGATGAACACTGAAGCTTTCTTT. The rearrangement uses TRBV6-5 and TRBJ1-1; D gene uncertain. CDR1 and CDR2 from the germline V gene are MNHEY and SVGAGI. Trimming pared 6 bases from V and 0 bases from J, leaving 14 bases between. This CDR3 is 15 amino acids long.